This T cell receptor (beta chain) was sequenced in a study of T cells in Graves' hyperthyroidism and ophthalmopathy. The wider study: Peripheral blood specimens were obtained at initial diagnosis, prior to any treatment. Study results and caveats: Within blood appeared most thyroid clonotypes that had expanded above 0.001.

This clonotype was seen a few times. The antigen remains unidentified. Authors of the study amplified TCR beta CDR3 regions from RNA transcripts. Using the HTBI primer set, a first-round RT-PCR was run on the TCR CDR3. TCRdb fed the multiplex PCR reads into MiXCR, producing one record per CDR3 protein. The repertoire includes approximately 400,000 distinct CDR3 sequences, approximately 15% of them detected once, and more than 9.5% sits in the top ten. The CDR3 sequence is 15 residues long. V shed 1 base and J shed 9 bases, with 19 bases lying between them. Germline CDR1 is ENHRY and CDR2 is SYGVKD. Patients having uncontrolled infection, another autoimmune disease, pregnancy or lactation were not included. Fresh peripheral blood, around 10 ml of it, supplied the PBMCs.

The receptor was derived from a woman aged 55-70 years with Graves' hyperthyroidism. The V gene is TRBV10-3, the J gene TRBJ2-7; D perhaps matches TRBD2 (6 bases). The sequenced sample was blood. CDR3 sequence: CAISELASRVGGQYF. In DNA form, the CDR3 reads TGTGCCATCAGTGAGTTGGCTAGCCGGGTGGGAGGGCAGTACTTC.